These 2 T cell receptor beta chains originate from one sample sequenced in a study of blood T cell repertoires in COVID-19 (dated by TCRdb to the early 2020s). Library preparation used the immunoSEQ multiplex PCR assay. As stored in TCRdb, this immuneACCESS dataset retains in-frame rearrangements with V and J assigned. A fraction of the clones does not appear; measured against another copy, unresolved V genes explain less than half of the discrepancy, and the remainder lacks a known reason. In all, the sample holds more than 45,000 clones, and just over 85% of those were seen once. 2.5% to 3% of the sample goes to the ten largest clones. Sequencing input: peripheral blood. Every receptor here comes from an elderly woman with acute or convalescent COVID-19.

This CDR3 is CASSFTGAYNTGELFF. The CDR3 coding sequence is TGTGCCAGCAGCTTCACAGGGGCCTATAACACCGGGGAGCTGTTTTTT. The V call is TRBV7-9, the J call TRBJ2-2; 7 nucleotides match TRBD1. The V gene's germline CDR1 is SEHNR and CDR2 FQNEAQ (reference sequence). After removal of 3 bases from V and 2 bases from J, the junction contained 6 bases not matched to a gene. The CDR3 is made up of 16 amino acids.

The CDR3 DNA sequence: TGTGCCAGCAGCTCCCCTTGGGAGGGACCGACTAACTATGGCTACACCTTC. It is translated as CASSSPWEGPTNYGYTF. The chain is built from TRBV2 and TRBJ1-2, with a weak D call TRBD1 (5 bases). The V gene lost 6 bases and the J gene lost 0 bases, with 20 bases spanning the gap. Germline V gives CDR1 SNHLY, CDR2 FYNNEI. The CDR3 length is 17 residues.